This T cell receptor (beta chain) stems from a study of T-cell memory formation after mild COVID-19. Germline V gene sequence: CDR1 SGHNT, CDR2 YYREEE (reference sequence). V dropped 4 bases and J dropped 7 bases, with 15 bases sitting between them. The CDR3 has 15 amino acids. Each CDR3 protein is one row after TCRdb ran MiXCR on the 5' RACE reads. This table has roughly 250,000 distinct CDR3 sequences, approximately 16% appearing once. This clonotype was detected only a few times. This clonotype was sampled from a man between 18 and 35 years old who had mild COVID-19 (a few samples of this study predate the infection). Cell type and time point are not known. The sequenced sample was PBMCs or a T cell subset sorted from them (not recorded which). The chain employs TRBV5-4 and TRBJ1-6, with D maybe TRBD1 (6 bases). CDR3 bases: TGTGCCAGCAGCCCTACAGGGTTGTGGAATTCACCCCTCCACTTT. It encodes CASSPTGLWNSPLHF.